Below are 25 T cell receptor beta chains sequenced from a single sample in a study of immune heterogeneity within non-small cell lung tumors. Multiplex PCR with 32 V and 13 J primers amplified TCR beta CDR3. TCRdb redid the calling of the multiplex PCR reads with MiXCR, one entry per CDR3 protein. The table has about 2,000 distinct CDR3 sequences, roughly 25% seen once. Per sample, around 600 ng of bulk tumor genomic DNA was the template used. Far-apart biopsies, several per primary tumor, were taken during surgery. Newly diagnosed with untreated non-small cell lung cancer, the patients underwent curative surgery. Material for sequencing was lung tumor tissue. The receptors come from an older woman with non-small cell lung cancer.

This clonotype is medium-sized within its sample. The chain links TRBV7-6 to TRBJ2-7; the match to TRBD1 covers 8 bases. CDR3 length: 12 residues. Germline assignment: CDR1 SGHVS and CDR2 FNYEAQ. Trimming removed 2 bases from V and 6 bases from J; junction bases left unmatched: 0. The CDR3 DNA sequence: TGTGCCAGCAGCTTACAGGGGGCCGAGCAGTACTTC. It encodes CASSLQGAEQYF.

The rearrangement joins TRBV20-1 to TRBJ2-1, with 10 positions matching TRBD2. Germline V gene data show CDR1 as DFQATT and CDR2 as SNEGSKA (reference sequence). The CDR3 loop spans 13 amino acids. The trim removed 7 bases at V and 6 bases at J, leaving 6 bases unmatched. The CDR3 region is CSVSGRKSNEQFF. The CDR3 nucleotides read TGCAGTGTTAGCGGGAGGAAGTCCAATGAGCAGTTCTTC.

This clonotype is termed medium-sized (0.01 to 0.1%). CDR3 sequence (DNA): TGTGCCATCAGTGACGCAGGGCACCCAACTGGGGGCTACACCTTC. Translating gives CAISDAGHPTGGYTF. The genes are TRBV10-3 and TRBJ1-2; D might be TRBD1 (5 bases). Germline CDR1 is ENHRY and CDR2 is SYGVKD. The CDR3 has 15 residues. V lost 3 bases and J 8 bases, leaving 19 bases between the germline ends.

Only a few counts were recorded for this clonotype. The CDR3 coding sequence is TGCAGTGCGGAGGGAAATAGCGGGAGTGCTGATACGCAGTATTTT. Protein sequence: CSAEGNSGSADTQYF. The V gene is TRBV20-1, the J gene TRBJ2-3; TRBD2 agrees at 9 bases. Germline CDR1 reads DFQATT; CDR2 reads SNEGSKA (reference sequence). This CDR3 contains 15 residues. V gave up 6 bases and J gave up 6 bases; unmatched junction bases: 13.

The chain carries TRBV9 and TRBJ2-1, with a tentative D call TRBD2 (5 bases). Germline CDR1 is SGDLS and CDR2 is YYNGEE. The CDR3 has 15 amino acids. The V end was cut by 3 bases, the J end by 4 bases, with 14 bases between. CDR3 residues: CASSGGASGYNEQFF. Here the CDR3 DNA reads TGTGCCAGCAGCGGGGGAGCTAGTGGTTACAATGAGCAGTTCTTC.

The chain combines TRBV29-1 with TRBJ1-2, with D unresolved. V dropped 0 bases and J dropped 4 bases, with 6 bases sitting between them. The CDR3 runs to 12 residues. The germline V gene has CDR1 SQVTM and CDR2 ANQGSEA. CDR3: CSVEEYSYGYTF. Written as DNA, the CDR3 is TGCAGCGTTGAAGAGTACAGCTATGGCTACACCTTC.

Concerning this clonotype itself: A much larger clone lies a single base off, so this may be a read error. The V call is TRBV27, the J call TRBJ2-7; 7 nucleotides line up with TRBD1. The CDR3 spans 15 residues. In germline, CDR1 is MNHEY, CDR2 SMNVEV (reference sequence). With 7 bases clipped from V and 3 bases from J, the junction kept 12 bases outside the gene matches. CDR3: CASIPRQGPNYEQYF. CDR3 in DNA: TGTGCCAGCATTCCCCGACAGGGTCCTAACTACGAGCAGTACTTC.

The CDR3 spells CASSRGLAGGPESEQFF. The CDR3 DNA reads TGTGCCAGCAGTCGGGGACTAGCGGGAGGGCCGGAAAGTGAGCAGTTCTTC. The chain couples TRBV6-1 to TRBJ2-1; 16 bases are a match to TRBD2. V lost 5 bases and J lost 9; bases outside the gene matches: 10. In germline, CDR1 is MNHNS, CDR2 SASEGT. The CDR3 extends over 17 amino acids.

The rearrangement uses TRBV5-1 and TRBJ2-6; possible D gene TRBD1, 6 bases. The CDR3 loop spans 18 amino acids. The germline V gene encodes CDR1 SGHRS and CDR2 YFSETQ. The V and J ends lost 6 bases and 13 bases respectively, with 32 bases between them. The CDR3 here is CASNPRGRGGSGADVLTF. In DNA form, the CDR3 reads TGCGCCAGCAACCCGAGAGGACGAGGGGGATCTGGGGCCGATGTCCTGACTTTC. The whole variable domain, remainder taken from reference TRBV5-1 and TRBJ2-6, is KAGVTQTPRYLIKTRGQQVTLSCSPISGHRSVSWYQQTPGQGLQFLFEYFSETQRNKGNFPGRFSGRQFSNSRSEMNVSTLELGDSALYLCASNPRGRGGSGADVLTFGAGSRLTVL.

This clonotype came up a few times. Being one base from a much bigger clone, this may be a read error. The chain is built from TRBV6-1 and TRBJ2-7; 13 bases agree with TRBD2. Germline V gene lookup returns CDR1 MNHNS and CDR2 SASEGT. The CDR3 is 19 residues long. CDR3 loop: CASSEGVGFTSGRAYEKYF. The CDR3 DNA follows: TGTGCCAGCAGTGAAGGGGTCGGGTTCACTAGCGGGAGGGCCTACGAGAAGTACTTC.

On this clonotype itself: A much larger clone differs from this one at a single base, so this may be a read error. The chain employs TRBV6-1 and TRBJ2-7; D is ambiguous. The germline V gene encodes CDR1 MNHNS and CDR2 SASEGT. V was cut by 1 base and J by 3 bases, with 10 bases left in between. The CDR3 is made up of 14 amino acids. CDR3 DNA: TGTGCCAGCAGTGAAGAGCACGGCCGCTACGAGCAGTACTTC. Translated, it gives CASSEEHGRYEQYF.

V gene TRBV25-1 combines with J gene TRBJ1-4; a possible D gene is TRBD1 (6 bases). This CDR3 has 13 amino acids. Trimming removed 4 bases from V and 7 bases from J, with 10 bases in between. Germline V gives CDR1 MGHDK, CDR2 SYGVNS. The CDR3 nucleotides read TGTGCCAGCAGTGTGACAGGTCTTGAAAAACTGTTTTTT. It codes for CASSVTGLEKLFF.

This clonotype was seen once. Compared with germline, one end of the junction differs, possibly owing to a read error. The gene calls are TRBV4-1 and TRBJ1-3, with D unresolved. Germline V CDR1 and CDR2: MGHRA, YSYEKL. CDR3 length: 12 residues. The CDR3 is CASSQELNTVYF. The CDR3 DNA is TGCGCCAGCAGCCAAGAACTAAACACCGTATATTTT.

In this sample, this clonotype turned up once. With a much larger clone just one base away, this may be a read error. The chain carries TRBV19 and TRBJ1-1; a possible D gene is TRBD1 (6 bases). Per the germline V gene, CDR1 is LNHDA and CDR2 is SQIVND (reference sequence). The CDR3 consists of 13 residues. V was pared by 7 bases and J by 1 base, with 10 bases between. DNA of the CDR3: TGTGCCAGTATGGTGACAGGGAACACTGAAGCTTTCTTT. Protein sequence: CASMVTGNTEAFF.

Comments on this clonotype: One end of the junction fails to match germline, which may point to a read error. The CDR3 here is CASTLFRRDGEQFF. In nucleotides, the CDR3 is TGTGCCAGCACTTTATTTCGGCGGGACGGGGAGCAGTTCTTC. The rearrangement uses TRBV28 and TRBJ2-1, with a tentative D call TRBD2 (6 bases). This CDR3 is 14 amino acids long. Germline CDR1 MDHEN, CDR2 SYDVKM.

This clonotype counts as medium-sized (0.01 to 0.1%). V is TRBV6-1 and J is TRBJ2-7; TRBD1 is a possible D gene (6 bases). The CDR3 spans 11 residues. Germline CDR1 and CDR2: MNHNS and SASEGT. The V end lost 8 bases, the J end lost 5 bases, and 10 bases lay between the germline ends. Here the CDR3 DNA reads TGTGCCAGCCTCCGGACAGACGAGCAGTACTTC. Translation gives CASLRTDEQYF.

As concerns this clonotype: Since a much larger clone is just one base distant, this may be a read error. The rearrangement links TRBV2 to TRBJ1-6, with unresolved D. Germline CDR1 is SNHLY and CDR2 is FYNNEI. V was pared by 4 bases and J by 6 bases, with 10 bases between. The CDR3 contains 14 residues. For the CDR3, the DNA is TGTGCCAGCAGTGGCAGACTACTTAATTCACCCCTCCACTTT. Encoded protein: CASSGRLLNSPLHF. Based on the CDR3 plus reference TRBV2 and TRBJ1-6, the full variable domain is EPEVTQTPSHQVTQMGQEVILRCVPISNHLYFYWYRQILGQKVEFLVSFYNNEISEKSEIFDDQFSVERPDGSNFTLKIRSTKLEDSAMYFCASSGRLLNSPLHFGNGTRLTVT.

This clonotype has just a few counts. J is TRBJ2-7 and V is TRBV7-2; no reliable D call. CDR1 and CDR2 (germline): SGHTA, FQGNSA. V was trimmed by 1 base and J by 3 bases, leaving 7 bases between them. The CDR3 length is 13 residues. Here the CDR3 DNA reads TGTGCCAGCAGCTTAGACCCGAACTACGAGCAGTACTTC. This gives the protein CASSLDPNYEQYF.

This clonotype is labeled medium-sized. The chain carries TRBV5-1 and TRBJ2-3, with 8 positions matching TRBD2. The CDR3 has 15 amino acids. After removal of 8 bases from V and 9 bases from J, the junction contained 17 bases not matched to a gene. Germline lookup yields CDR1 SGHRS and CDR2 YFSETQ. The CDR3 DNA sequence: TGCGCCAGTCACCCCGGGACTAGGACGGAGGGAACGCAGTATTTT. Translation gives CASHPGTRTEGTQYF.

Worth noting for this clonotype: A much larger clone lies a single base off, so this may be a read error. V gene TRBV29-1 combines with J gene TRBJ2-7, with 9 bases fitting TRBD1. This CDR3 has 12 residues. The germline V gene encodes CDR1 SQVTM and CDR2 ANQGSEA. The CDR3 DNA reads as TGCAGCGTCGGACAGGGGACCGACGATCAGTACTTC. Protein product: CSVGQGTDDQYF.

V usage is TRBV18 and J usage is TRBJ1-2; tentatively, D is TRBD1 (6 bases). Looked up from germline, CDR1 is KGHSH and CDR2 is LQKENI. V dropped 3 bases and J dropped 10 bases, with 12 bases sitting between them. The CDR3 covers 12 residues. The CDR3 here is CASSPRDTDYTF. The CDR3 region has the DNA TGTGCCAGCTCACCCCGGGACACGGACTACACCTTC.

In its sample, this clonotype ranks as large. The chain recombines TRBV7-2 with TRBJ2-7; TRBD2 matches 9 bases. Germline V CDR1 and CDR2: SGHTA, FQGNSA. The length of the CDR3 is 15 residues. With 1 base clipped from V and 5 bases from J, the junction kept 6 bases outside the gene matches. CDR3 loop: CASSLGTSVIHEQYF. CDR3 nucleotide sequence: TGTGCCAGCAGCTTAGGGACTAGCGTTATCCACGAGCAGTACTTC.

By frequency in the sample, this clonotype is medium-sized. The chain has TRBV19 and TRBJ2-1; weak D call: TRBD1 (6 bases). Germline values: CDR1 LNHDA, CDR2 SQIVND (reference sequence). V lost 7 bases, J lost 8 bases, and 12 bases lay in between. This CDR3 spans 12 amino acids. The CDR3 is CASTQQGDEQFF. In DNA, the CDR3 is TGTGCCAGTACCCAACAGGGCGATGAGCAGTTCTTC.

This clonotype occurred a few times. This CDR3 is CASSAHVGTEAFF. The CDR3 DNA reads TGCGCCAGCAGCGCGCACGTCGGCACTGAAGCTTTCTTT. The chain employs TRBV5-1 and TRBJ1-1; D gene unclear. The CDR3 totals 13 residues. Germline V gene sequence: CDR1 SGHRS, CDR2 YFSETQ. Trimming took off 4 bases at V and 4 bases at J, with 11 bases between the two ends.

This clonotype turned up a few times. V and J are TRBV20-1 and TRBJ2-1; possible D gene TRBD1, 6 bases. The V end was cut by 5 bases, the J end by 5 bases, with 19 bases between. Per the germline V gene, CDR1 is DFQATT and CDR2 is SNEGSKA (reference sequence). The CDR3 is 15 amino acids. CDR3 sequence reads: CSAPRDTNGHNEQFF. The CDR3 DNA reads TGCAGTGCTCCCCGGGACACTAACGGACACAATGAGCAGTTCTTC.